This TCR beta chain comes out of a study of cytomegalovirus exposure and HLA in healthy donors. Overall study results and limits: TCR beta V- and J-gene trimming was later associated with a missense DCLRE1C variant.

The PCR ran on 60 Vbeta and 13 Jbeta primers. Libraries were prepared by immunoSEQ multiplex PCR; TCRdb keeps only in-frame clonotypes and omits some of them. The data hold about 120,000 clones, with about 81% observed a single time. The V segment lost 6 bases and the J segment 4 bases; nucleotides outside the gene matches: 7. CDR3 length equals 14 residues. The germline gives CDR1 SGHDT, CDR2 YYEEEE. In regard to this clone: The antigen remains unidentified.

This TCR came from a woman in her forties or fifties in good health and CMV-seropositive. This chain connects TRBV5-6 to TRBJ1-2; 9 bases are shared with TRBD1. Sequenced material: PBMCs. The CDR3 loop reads CASTALDRGYGYTF. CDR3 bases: TGTGCCAGCACGGCCCTGGACAGGGGCTATGGCTACACCTTC.